Following are 15 T cell receptor beta chains from one sample sequenced in a study of T cell changes during pregnancy in multiple sclerosis. Profiled with immunoSEQ multiplex PCR; TCRdb holds only in-frame clones, not every one. Altogether about 100,000 clones are present, almost 95% being singletons, with the ten largest covering 0.9%. The starting material was peripheral blood, obtained before pregnancy. The receptors were gathered from a female donor with multiple sclerosis, enrolled in a pregnancy study.

V usage is TRBV30 and J usage is TRBJ2-7; TRBD1 aligns across 7 bases. The V and J ends lost 7 bases and 2 bases, in that order; junction bases with no gene match: 5. Germline lookup yields CDR1 GTSNPN and CDR2 SVGIG (reference sequence). The CDR3 extends over 12 amino acids. The CDR3 DNA reads as TGTGCCTCGCAAGGACAGGCCTACGAGCAGTACTTC. This sequence encodes CASQGQAYEQYF.

The chain is built from TRBV5-4 and TRBJ2-7; D possibly corresponds to TRBD1 (6 bases). Germline V gene lookup returns CDR1 SGHNT and CDR2 YYREEE (reference sequence). Trimming removed 2 bases at V and 7 bases at J, with 7 bases between. The CDR3 consists of 11 residues. CDR3 amino acids: CASSLGGEQYF. Here the CDR3 DNA reads TGTGCCAGCAGCTTAGGGGGAGAGCAGTACTTC.

The chain joins TRBV4-1 to TRBJ1-3; TRBD1 agrees at 8 bases. Trimming at V came to 1 base and at J to 0 bases, leaving 2 bases not matched to a gene. CDR1 is MGHRA, CDR2 YSYEKL, per germline. The CDR3 contains 16 residues. This CDR3 is CASSQGQGASGNTIYF. The CDR3, as DNA: TGCGCCAGCAGCCAAGGGCAGGGGGCCTCTGGAAACACCATATATTTT.

The rearrangement uses TRBV19 and TRBJ1-2; 9 bases align to TRBD1. The CDR3 has 15 amino acids. Germline assignment: CDR1 LNHDA and CDR2 SQIVND (reference sequence). The V and J ends lost 5 bases and 3 bases, in that order; junction bases with no gene match: 7. The CDR3 nucleotides are TGTGCCAGTAGTCCCCAAACAGGGGGCGACTATGGCTACACCTTC. This translates into CASSPQTGGDYGYTF.

This chain connects TRBV5-1 to TRBJ1-2; D is undetermined. Germline CDR1 is SGHRS and CDR2 is YFSETQ. The CDR3 runs to 12 residues. Trimming shortened V by 7 bases and J by 3 bases, and 10 bases separated the two germline ends. The CDR3 DNA reads TGCGCCAGCGCCTTAAGCGACTATGGCTACACCTTC. This sequence encodes CASALSDYGYTF.

The V call is TRBV19, the J call TRBJ1-5; D gene unclear. The CDR3 has 15 amino acids. Trimming stripped 4 bases from V and 4 bases from J, with 14 bases between. Germline CDR1 and CDR2: LNHDA and SQIVND (reference sequence). Here the CDR3 reads CASSRGWGKNQPQHF. For the CDR3, the DNA is TGTGCCAGTAGTAGAGGGTGGGGAAAAAATCAGCCCCAGCATTTT.

The rearrangement joins TRBV5-1 to TRBJ2-7; 9 bases line up with TRBD1. J was trimmed by 3 bases and V by 2 bases; bases with no gene match: 6. CDR1 is SGHRS, CDR2 YFSETQ, per germline. The CDR3 has 15 amino acids. Here the CDR3 reads CASSLSGGQGYEQYF. The CDR3 coding sequence is TGCGCCAGCAGCTTATCCGGGGGACAGGGCTACGAGCAGTACTTC.

As DNA, the CDR3 is TGTGCCAGCAAGGGGGCCAATAATGAAAAACTGTTTTTT. It specifies CASKGANNEKLFF. The chain recombines TRBV6-5 with TRBJ1-4, with 7 bases matching TRBD1. Looked up from germline, CDR1 is MNHEY and CDR2 is SVGAGI. The CDR3 consists of 13 residues. V lost 7 bases to trimming and J lost 4 bases; unmatched junction nucleotides: 3.

The rearrangement links TRBV27 to TRBJ2-7; D possibly corresponds to TRBD2 (6 bases). Trimming left V 1 base short and J 2 bases short, with 12 bases between. The CDR3 totals 15 residues. Germline V gene lookup returns CDR1 MNHEY and CDR2 SMNVEV (reference sequence). CDR3 sequence (DNA): TGTGCCAGCAGTTTATGGGGCACGGGGGCCTACGAGCAGTACTTC. Translated, it gives CASSLWGTGAYEQYF.

The genes are TRBV11-1 and TRBJ2-1; TRBD2 matches at 11 bases. Germline CDR1 is SGHAT and CDR2 is FQDESV (reference sequence). V was clipped by 6 bases and J by 4 bases; unmatched bases: 5. The CDR3 extends over 15 amino acids. CDR3 sequence reads: CASSTGTSGYNEQFF. Here the CDR3 DNA reads TGTGCCAGCAGTACCGGGACTAGCGGTTACAATGAGCAGTTCTTC.

This clone was detected only once. The chain uses TRBV30 and TRBJ1-1; D is ambiguous. This CDR3 is 17 amino acids long. V was pared by 2 bases and J by 2 bases, with 21 bases between. Germline lookup yields CDR1 GTSNPN and CDR2 SVGIG (reference sequence). The CDR3 protein is CAWSPGQIAQINTEAFF. DNA of the CDR3: TGTGCCTGGAGTCCTGGGCAAATAGCGCAAATAAACACTGAAGCTTTCTTT. The whole variable domain, remainder taken from reference TRBV30 and TRBJ1-1, is SQTIHQWPATLVQPVGSPLSLECTVEGTSNPNLYWYRQAAGRGLQLLFYSVGIGQISSEVPQNLSASRPQDRQFILSSKKLLLSDSGFYLCAWSPGQIAQINTEAFFGQGTRLTVV.

The sample holds one count of this clone. The chain is built from TRBV5-1 and TRBJ1-4; tentative D call: TRBD1 (6 bases). From germline, CDR1 is SGHRS and CDR2 YFSETQ. The CDR3 covers 15 residues. Trimming removed 0 bases from V and 8 bases from J, with 14 bases in between. Here the CDR3 reads CASSLGSQGREKLFF. The CDR3, as DNA: TGCGCCAGCAGCTTGGGTTCACAGGGACGGGAAAAACTGTTTTTT.

This rearrangement joins TRBV5-1 to TRBJ1-4, with unresolved D. Germline V gene data show CDR1 as SGHRS and CDR2 as YFSETQ. This CDR3 region has 16 residues. Trimming took off 0 bases at V and 0 bases at J, with 9 bases between the two ends. CDR3 in amino acids: CASSLARVTTNEKLFF. Written as DNA, the CDR3 is TGCGCCAGCAGCTTGGCCCGGGTTACAACTAATGAAAAACTGTTTTTT.

The CDR3 DNA follows: TGTGCCAGCAGCTTAAGTCAGGGCGGTGGCTACACCTTC. Its translation is CASSLSQGGGYTF. J is TRBJ1-2 and V is TRBV11-2; D is possibly TRBD1 (5 bases). The CDR3 consists of 13 residues. Germline CDR1 SGHAT, CDR2 FQNNGV. Trimming shortened V by 2 bases and J by 7 bases, and 11 bases separated the two germline ends.

The chain combines TRBV6-5 with TRBJ1-5; D remains unclear. Per germline, CDR1 MNHEY and CDR2 SVGAGI. V was shortened by 5 bases and J by 4 bases, with 12 bases between the two germline ends. There are 14 residues in the CDR3. The CDR3 DNA is TGTGCCAGCAGTCGAGTACGGGGTAATCAGCCCCAGCATTTT. It encodes CASSRVRGNQPQHF.